This passage covers 15 T cell receptor beta chains from one sample sequenced in a study of blood T cell repertoires in COVID-19. Using immunoSEQ multiplex PCR, the repertoire was profiled, and TCRdb retains in-frame clones only, with some absent. The table includes 200,000 to 300,000 clones, 75% to 90% detected once. What was sequenced was peripheral blood. Source of these receptors: a man aged 30 to 39 with active or convalescent COVID-19.

The chain joins TRBV3-1 (or the pseudogene TRBV3-2) to TRBJ2-3, with D uncertain. This CDR3 has 14 residues. CDR1 is LGHDT, CDR2 YNNKEL, per germline (reference sequence). V was shortened by 2 bases and J by 6 bases, with 12 bases between the two germline ends. The CDR3 region has the DNA TGTGCCAGCAGCCAACCCCCCTCCGGGGATACGCAGTATTTT. It yields the protein CASSQPPSGDTQYF.

The V call is TRBV5-1, the J call TRBJ1-1; TRBD1 is a possible D gene (5 bases). This CDR3 is 13 amino acids long. Germline CDR1 SGHRS, CDR2 YFSETQ. V was clipped by 2 bases and J by 1 base, with 6 bases between them. This chain's CDR3 is CASSFGQNTEAFF. In DNA form, the CDR3 reads TGCGCCAGCAGCTTTGGACAGAACACTGAAGCTTTCTTT.

The chain couples TRBV4-2 to TRBJ2-7; 9 nucleotides align to TRBD1. Unmatched junction bases numbered 7, after V lost 0 bases and J lost 4 bases. Germline-derived CDR1 and CDR2 are LGHNA and YNFKEQ. This CDR3 spans 16 amino acids. The CDR3 region is CASSQDGTGRGYEQYF. The CDR3 region has the DNA TGTGCCAGCAGCCAAGATGGGACAGGGAGGGGTTACGAGCAGTACTTC.

The chain recombines TRBV21-1 with TRBJ1-3. TRBV21-1 is reported as a pseudogene. The CDR3 length is 16 residues. The CDR3 DNA sequence: TGTGCCAGCAGCCCAACCTCCGGAGGGTTCGGAAACACCATATATTTT. It translates to CASSPTSGGFGNTIYF.

This clone was picked up one time. This chain's CDR3 is CASSSLRFGYGYTF. As DNA, the CDR3 is TGTGCCAGCAGCTCCCTGCGGTTTGGCTATGGCTACACCTTC. The gene calls are TRBV5-8 and TRBJ1-2; no firm D call. The CDR3 length is 14 residues. Trimming shortened V by 3 bases and J by 4 bases, and 13 bases separated the two germline ends. The germline CDR1 and CDR2 sequences are SGHTS and YDEGEE.

V gene TRBV7-8 combines with J gene TRBJ2-3; 7 bases are a match to TRBD2. Germline CDR1 and CDR2: SGHVS and FQNEAQ. There are 15 residues in the CDR3. Losses at the gene ends were 7 bases for V and 4 bases for J; bases not matched to a gene: 11. CDR3 bases: TGTGCCAGCATTCAAAGCGGGGCGGGGTCAGATACGCAGTATTTT. It encodes CASIQSGAGSDTQYF. The full variable domain, completed using reference TRBV7-8 and TRBJ2-3, is GAGVSQSPRYKVAKRGQDVALRCDPISGHVSLFWYQQALGQGPEFLTYFQNEAQLDKSGLPSDRFFAERPEGSVSTLKIQRTQQEDSAVYLCASIQSGAGSDTQYFGPGTRLTVL.

This clone was found once. The chain couples TRBV21-1 to TRBJ1-5; the table names TRBD1, a call not compared with the DNA. TRBV21-1 is tagged as a pseudogene. The CDR3 covers 15 residues. The DNA for the CDR3 is TGTGCCAGCAGCAATCAAGGGGGCAGCAATCAGCCCCAGCATTTT. Its protein product is CASSNQGGSNQPQHF.

This clone was seen a few times. The gene calls are TRBV5-4 and TRBJ1-6; 7 positions agree with TRBD1. Germline trimming cut 0 bases from V and 8 bases from J; bases unmatched to any gene: 5. The CDR3 covers 15 residues. CDR1 and CDR2 (germline): SGHNT, YYREEE (reference sequence). CDR3 DNA: TGTGCCAGCAGCTTGGATTTCAGGGGGGATTCACCCCTCCACTTT. The encoded protein is CASSLDFRGDSPLHF.

This rearrangement joins TRBV7-9 to TRBJ1-1; D ambiguous. This CDR3 contains 15 residues. Germline V lookup: CDR1 SEHNR, CDR2 FQNEAQ (reference sequence). Deletions cut 3 bases from V and 1 base from J, with 12 bases between. CDR3 DNA: TGTGCCAGCAGCTTTAGAGACGGAGAGAACACTGAAGCTTTCTTT. This encodes CASSFRDGENTEAFF. Complete variable domain (other parts from reference TRBV7-9 and TRBJ1-1): DTGVSQNPRHKITKRGQNVTFRCDPISEHNRLYWYRQTLGQGPEFLTYFQNEAQLEKSRLLSDRFSAERPKGSFSTLEIQRTEQGDSAMYLCASSFRDGENTEAFFGQGTRLTVV.

The chain combines TRBV9 with TRBJ2-1; TRBD2 matches at 8 bases. From germline, CDR1 is SGDLS and CDR2 YYNGEE. The CDR3 runs to 16 residues. V dropped 4 bases and J dropped 7; count of bases not matched to a gene: 13. CDR3 coding DNA: TGTGCCAGCAGCCCCCGGGGGGGGACGGTTGGAAATGAGCAGTTCTTC. Amino acid sequence: CASSPRGGTVGNEQFF.

The chain combines TRBV13 with TRBJ1-3; 7 nucleotides line up with TRBD1. Germline V lookup: CDR1 PRHDT, CDR2 FYEKMQ (reference sequence). Trimming at V came to 4 bases and at J to 1 base, leaving 1 base not matched to a gene. The CDR3 covers 14 residues. In nucleotides, the CDR3 is TGTGCCAGCAGCTGGACAGGATCTGGAAACACCATATATTTT. Translation: CASSWTGSGNTIYF. Full variable domain (missing parts from reference TRBV13 and TRBJ1-3): AAGVIQSPRHLIKEKRETATLKCYPIPRHDTVYWYQQGPGQDPQFLISFYEKMQSDKGSIPDRFSAQQFSDYHSELNMSSLELGDSALYFCASSWTGSGNTIYFGEGSWLTVV.

Here the CDR3 reads CASSAEQGSTEAFF. The DNA of the CDR3 is TGCGCCAGCAGCGCTGAACAGGGTAGTACTGAAGCTTTCTTT. The rearrangement joins TRBV5-1 to TRBJ1-1; perhaps TRBD1 as D (6 bases). The germline V gene has CDR1 SGHRS and CDR2 YFSETQ. V was clipped by 4 bases and J by 5 bases, with 15 bases between them. The CDR3 covers 14 residues.

This chain links TRBV7-8 with TRBJ1-1; no firm D call. V was trimmed by 10 bases and J by 1 base, leaving 22 bases between them. The length of the CDR3 is 16 residues. Germline V gene lookup returns CDR1 SGHVS and CDR2 FQNEAQ. DNA of the CDR3: TGTGCCACCACACTGGAGAGGGTCCCATGGAACACTGAAGCTTTCTTT. Translating gives CATTLERVPWNTEAFF.

The chain employs TRBV5-1 and TRBJ2-5, with D possibly being TRBD2 (6 bases). The CDR3 has 15 residues. Germline V lookup: CDR1 SGHRS, CDR2 YFSETQ. The V end lost 4 bases, the J end lost 5 bases, and 18 bases lay between the germline ends. CDR3 DNA sequence: TGCGCCAGCAGCCCACGACAACCAAGCGGGGAGACCCAGTACTTC. Protein sequence: CASSPRQPSGETQYF. Filled out from reference TRBV5-1 and TRBJ2-5, the complete variable domain reads KAGVTQTPRYLIKTRGQQVTLSCSPISGHRSVSWYQQTPGQGLQFLFEYFSETQRNKGNFPGRFSGRQFSNSRSEMNVSTLELGDSALYLCASSPRQPSGETQYFGPGTRLLVL.

In nucleotides, the CDR3 is TGTGCCAGCTCGCGACAGGGTACCGGAAACACCATATATTTT. Translating it yields CASSRQGTGNTIYF. The rearrangement links TRBV18 to TRBJ1-3; TRBD1 matches at 7 bases. Germline V lookup: CDR1 KGHSH, CDR2 LQKENI. V dropped 6 bases and J dropped 4; count of bases not matched to a gene: 6. This CDR3 has 14 amino acids.